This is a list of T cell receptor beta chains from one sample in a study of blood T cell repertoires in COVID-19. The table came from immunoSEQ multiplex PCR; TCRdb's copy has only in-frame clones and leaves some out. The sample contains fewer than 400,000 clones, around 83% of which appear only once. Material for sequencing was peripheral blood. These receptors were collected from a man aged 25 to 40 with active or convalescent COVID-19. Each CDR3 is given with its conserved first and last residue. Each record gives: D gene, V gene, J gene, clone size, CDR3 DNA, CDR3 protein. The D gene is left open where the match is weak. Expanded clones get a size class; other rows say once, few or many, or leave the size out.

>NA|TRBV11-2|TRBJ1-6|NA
TGTGCCAGCAGCACACGGGGAATTTTAAATTCACCCCTCCACTTT
CASSTRGILNSPLHF
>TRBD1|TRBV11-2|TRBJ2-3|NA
TGTGCCAGCAGCCCAGGGACAGGGCGGGGTACGCAGTATTTT
CASSPGTGRGTQYF
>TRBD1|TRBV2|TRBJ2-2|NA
TGTGCCACCACGGACAGGGGGCTAGAAGAGCTGTTTTTT
CATTDRGLEELFF
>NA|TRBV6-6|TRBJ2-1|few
TGTGCCAGCAGTCTCCGGGACACCTACAATGAGCAGTTCTTC
CASSLRDTYNEQFF
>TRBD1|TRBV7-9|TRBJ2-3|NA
TGTGCCAGCAGCTTAGGGGACAGGGGCGACACAGATACGCAGTATTTT
CASSLGDRGDTDTQYF
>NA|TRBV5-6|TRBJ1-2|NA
TGTGCCAGCAGCCTCCCACTTGGGGGGTTGGACTATGGCTACACCTTC
CASSLPLGGLDYGYTF
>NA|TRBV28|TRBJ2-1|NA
TGTGCTACCGGGGGGCTAGCGGCAAATGAGCAGTTCTTC
CATGGLAANEQFF
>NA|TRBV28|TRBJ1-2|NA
TGTGCCACCCGAGGAACGACAGGTCTTTATGGCTACACCTTC
CATRGTTGLYGYTF
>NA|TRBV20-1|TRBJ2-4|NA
TGCAGTGCCACCCAGGGTGGCATTCAGTACTTC
CSATQGGIQYF
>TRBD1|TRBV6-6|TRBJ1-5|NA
TGTGCCAGCTACCTCGGGACAGGCAATCAGCCCCAGCATTTT
CASYLGTGNQPQHF
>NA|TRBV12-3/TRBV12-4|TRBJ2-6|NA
TGTGCCAGCACCTACTCTGGGGCCAACGTCCTGACTTTC
CASTYSGANVLTF
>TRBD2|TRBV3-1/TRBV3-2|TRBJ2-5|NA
TGTGCCAGCCGGCCCTATGCTAGCGGGGGGGGTGAGACCCAGTACTTC
CASRPYASGGGETQYF
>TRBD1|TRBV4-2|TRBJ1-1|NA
TGTGCCAGCAGCCCCCGGGACAGGGGTGTTTTGGCGAACACTGAAGCTTTCTTT
CASSPRDRGVLANTEAFF
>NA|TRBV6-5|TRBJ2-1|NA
TGTGCCAGCAGTTACGAGGCCCTTACACTAGGCAATGAGCAGTTCTTC
CASSYEALTLGNEQFF
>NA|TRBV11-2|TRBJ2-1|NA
TGTGCCAGCAGCGTGATACAGGCGGTCTACAATGAGCAGTTCTTC
CASSVIQAVYNEQFF
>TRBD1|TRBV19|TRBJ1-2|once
TGTGCCAGTAGTATCGTTGGCAGGGGGTTCACGGGAGGCTACACCTTC
CASSIVGRGFTGGYTF
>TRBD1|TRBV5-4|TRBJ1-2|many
TGTGCCAGCAGCTCGGACAGGGGGCTGAGGGGCTACACCTTC
CASSSDRGLRGYTF
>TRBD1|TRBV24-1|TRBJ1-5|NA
TGTGCCACCGGGACAGTGGGTCAGCCCCAGCATTTT
CATGTVGQPQHF
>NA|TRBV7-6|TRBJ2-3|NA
TGTGCCAGCTCCCAATCCGATACGCAGTATTTT
CASSQSDTQYF
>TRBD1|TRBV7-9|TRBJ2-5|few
TGTGCCAGCAGCGTTGGGACAGGAGAGACCCAGTACTTC
CASSVGTGETQYF
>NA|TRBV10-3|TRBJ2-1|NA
TGTGCCATCAGTGAAGGTGGATCCACAGTAAATGAGCAGTTCTTC
CAISEGGSTVNEQFF
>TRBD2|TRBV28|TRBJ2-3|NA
TGTGCCAGCAGTTTGAAAAGCGGGTCGGGGGGGCAGTATTTT
CASSLKSGSGGQYF
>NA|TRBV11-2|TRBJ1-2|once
TGTGCCAGCAGCTTAGTAAGCGGGGACTATGGCTACACCTTC
CASSLVSGDYGYTF
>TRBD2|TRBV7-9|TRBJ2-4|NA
TGTGCCAGCAGCTTAGCGGAACTATACGTCGGGAGGGGAAAAAACATTCAGTACTTC
CASSLAELYVGRGKNIQYF
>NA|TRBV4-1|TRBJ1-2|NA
TGCGCCAGCAGCCAAGATGTTGTGGGGGGAAGGGTCTATGGCTACACCTTC
CASSQDVVGGRVYGYTF
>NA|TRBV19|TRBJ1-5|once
TGTGCCAGTAGTTACAGATTCAATCAGCCCCAGCATTTT
CASSYRFNQPQHF
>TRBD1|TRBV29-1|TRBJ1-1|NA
TGCAGCGTTAGCAGGGGGGAAGCTTTCTTT
CSVSRGEAFF